This T cell receptor beta chain was sequenced for a study of shared clonotypes between healthy human individuals (dated by TCRdb to about 2020). Describing the broader study: Three men and a couple of women, aged 18 to 49 years, made up the cohort. The study deeply sequenced blood TCR repertoires of five healthy adults to estimate repertoire size and the extent of clonotype sharing between individuals. Different laboratories and diverse techniques were used to prepare libraries and sequence TCR repertoires, to increase sequencing depth and limit assay-specific biases. Per donor, three plates each were used for CD4 naive and CD4 memory, two for CD8 naive, and one for CD8 memory. Leukapheresis yielded between about 0.8 and 9.5 billion PBMCs per donor. On the study overall, not on this receptor specifically: Estimated clonotype richness was generally larger for naive than for memory subsets. Sharing across a few donors was observed for roughly 5% of naive CD4, 3% to 4% of naive CD8, 2% to 2.5% of memory CD4, and roughly 0.4% of memory CD8 clonotypes. Higher generation probabilities were observed for clonotypes shared by all four sorted-subset donors than for non-shared clonotypes. Based on pairwise subsampling, the degree of clonotype sharing among donors was expected to be affected by sequencing depth. Incomplete sequencing was indicated by rarefaction of sorted-subset datasets, despite the large sequencing depth. Only blood was sampled, and tissue TCR repertoires likely differ from those in blood. Because the study included only a small number of donors, the genetic and exposure-history diversity represented was limited.

Using the deep immunoSEQ assay, multiplex PCR amplified TCR CDR3 regions from genomic DNA. For each cell subset, the extracted genomic DNA was distributed evenly across all wells of several immunoSEQ 96-well plates, and each plate served as one replicate. For sorted subsets, each replicate PCR was loaded with roughly 200 ng genomic DNA, equivalent to some 31,000 T cell genomes. Purified libraries were measured with a Qubit 3.0 fluorometer, size-checked on a Bioanalyzer 2100, and measured again with the KAPA Library Quantification kit. Every immunoSEQ 96-well plate was sequenced on a separate single-read 150-cycle Illumina NextSeq 550 flow cell. Regarding the original processing steps: The immunoSEQ output contained only junctional sequences without quality scores, so filtering could not match that applied to full-length reads. To assign V/J genes and CDR3, sequences were annotated using PyIR, a Python wrapper for IgBLAST v1.9, with IMGT germline references. Reads were removed for weak V/J assignments (E-value above 1e-6), missing CDR3, stop codons, out-of-frame junctions, or ambiguous translated residues. V3J clonotypes were defined as sequences sharing the same inferred V gene, J gene, and CDR3 amino acid sequence. The percentage overlap between two repertoires was calculated by dividing the number of shared unique clonotypes by the size of the smaller repertoire. Richness of each repertoire was evaluated using RTK rarefaction, the Chao1 estimator, and Recon v2.1 estimates of unobserved clonotypes. Generation probabilities were computed with OLGA for all TCRbeta clonotypes obtained by the gDNA method from a handful of donors. Imported from immuneACCESS, the table was reduced by TCRdb to in-frame sequences with V and J called. These copies leave out some clones; in studies compared against another copy, an unresolved V gene accounts for under half, and the cause of the remainder is not known. V, J and clone size were drawn from that table, and D and trimming were deduced from the DNA. A total of 2 million to 3 million clones appear in this sample, more than 85% of them only once. The ten largest clones add up to 0.36% of the sample.

The donors were healthy, HIV-negative adults who had no recently reported acute infections or vaccinations. Only Caucasian adults living in Nashville, Tennessee, USA were represented among the donors. Magnetic negative selection was used to enrich CD4+ T cells, after which naive cells were positively selected on CD45RA and the negative fraction became the memory subset. Blood was obtained by leukapheresis, after which PBMCs were separated by Ficoll-Histopaque density gradient centrifugation and cryopreserved in liquid nitrogen vapor phase. Purity and quantity of every magnetically sorted T cell population were checked by analytical flow cytometry. From each sorted fraction, genomic DNA was isolated and quantified by UV absorbance on a Nanodrop 2000c. A note on this clone: Its antigen is still unknown. Per-base qualities were not stored, and no clone one base away is much larger.

Material: naive CD4+ T cells from PBMCs. Interpreted using the paper, the cell subset or site label stands for: CD45RA+ positively selected. This TCR was sampled from a man between 18 and 35 years old in good health. Some clones in this sample may be carry-over from other donors' samples.

The nucleotides are TGTGCCAGCAGCTCACCTTTTGGGACCAACACTGAAGCTTTCTTT. Its coded protein is CASSSPFGTNTEAFF. Recombination connected TRBV7-8 to TRBJ1-1; the D region possibly corresponds to TRBD1 (5 bases align). V loses 4 bases of germline sequence and J loses 2 bases, and the interval between the two ends is 14 bases. For CDR1 and CDR2, the germline V gene lists SGHVS and FQNEAQ. Including cysteine and phenylalanine, the CDR3 has 15 amino acids. The retained sequence is limited to the CDR3, 45 bases, with the frame set at the first base.